This T cell receptor (beta chain) was identified in a study of regulatory T cells in long-lasting Graves disease (TCRdb year 2021). The study in broad terms: To count as having persistent Graves' disease, a patient had to have received antithyroid drug treatment for over 5 years with TSH receptor autoantibodies remaining persistently positive. Patients with persistent Graves' disease were compared with patients with newly diagnosed Graves' disease using TCR sequencing and RNA sequencing of peripheral blood. The study was registered as a clinical trial and conducted in China. A total of around 35 samples were covered by TCR sequencing, comprising approximately 13 persistent and 20 or so newly diagnosed Graves' disease patients. In the clinical cohort, patients with persistent Graves' disease had used antithyroid drugs for an average of roughly ten years.

Overall results and qualifications from the work: More public clonotypes were shared among persistent patients (2,741) than among newly diagnosed patients (approximately 1,000). The study examined only peripheral blood because the primary lesion, thyroid tissue, could not be accessed. Lower TCR Shannon entropy and fewer highly expanded clones were observed in persistent Graves' disease patients than in newly diagnosed patients, which suggested clonal expansion. Only the TCR beta chain was sequenced and analyzed. As a limitation, the authors acknowledged that the small sample size may reduce accuracy.

In the case of this clonotype: Its recognized antigen is unknown. No quality values exist for individual bases; no much larger clone is one base distant.

The library was built by means of multiplex PCR. Instrument on record: Illumina HiSeq 4000. TCR beta libraries were built with iRepertoire HTBI primers and Arm-PCR amplification of CDR3 regions. Gel purification was performed on PCR products prior to sequencing. Turning to the authors' computational methods: Gene usage analysis of CDR3 amino acid clonotypes relied on the 60 or so TRBV and over 13 TRBJ segments identified across samples. COPE and FqMerger were used to merge the filtered high-quality paired reads into contigs. BLAST was used to align contigs to IMGT TRBV, TRBD and TRBJ reference genes, with CDR3 defined following IMGT. Highly expanded clones were defined as clonotypes with a frequency above 0.1%. Shannon entropy served as the measure of repertoire diversity, while the Gini coefficient captured V-J evenness. A clonotype was considered public if more than one individual shared it. TCRdb ran its own pipeline on the public reads, namely fastp trimming at Q25 and MiXCR clone calling, and kept in-frame beta chains. Here each entry gathers all rows of one CDR3 protein and keeps the most common genes and DNA. TCRdb, rather than the study authors, made the V and J calls. Within this sample are about 400,000 distinct CDR3 sequences, with less than 25% of them counted one time only. The top ten clonotypes cover 20% of the sample.

The time point label here, explained by the study, means: persistent/refractory GD, antithyroid drugs over 5 years with positive TRAb. RNA was extracted from PBMCs in TRIzol for both TCR sequencing and RNA sequencing. The diagnosis of Graves' disease was made according to American Thyroid Association guidelines. The patients came from an endocrinology department in Xi'an, China. Each patient gave about 8.1 milliliters of peripheral blood, collected in an EDTA anticoagulant tube. PBMCs were isolated by Ficoll Paque Plus density gradient separation without further T cell sorting. An Agilent 2100 Bioanalyzer and agarose gel were used to check RNA quality, and a NanoDrop 2000 was used to measure RNA concentration. The TCR was taken from a female donor with Graves disease. The sample here was peripheral blood mononuclear cells (PBMCs), taken when the disease was refractory, from a patient treated with antithyroid drugs.

The CDR3 protein is CASSFASGSNEQFF. The bases are TGTGCCAGCAGCTTCGCTAGCGGGAGTAATGAGCAGTTCTTC. The rearranged segments are TRBV7-9 and TRBJ2-1; a stretch of 10 junction bases matches TRBD2. The V end gives up 3 bases and the J end 7 bases, leaving 3 bases in the junction not matched to a gene. The germline V gene (reference sequence) sets CDR1 to SEHNR and CDR2 to FQNEAQ. The CDR3 spans 14 residues, from the cysteine through the phenylalanine. CDR3 DNA only is kept here, 42 bases in frame from base 1.